This T cell receptor beta chain was found in a study of cytomegalovirus exposure and HLA in healthy donors. Clones were sequenced by immunoSEQ multiplex PCR, and TCRdb holds only the in-frame ones, with some missing. The table has hundreds of thousands of clones, roughly 85% seen once. This CDR3 comprises 13 residues. Between the trimmed V and J ends, which lost 10 bases and 4 bases, there was a span of 17 bases. Germline V gene data show CDR1 as SEHNR and CDR2 as FQNEAQ (reference sequence). This chain uses TRBV7-9 with TRBJ2-7, with D possibly being TRBD1 (6 bases). Sequenced: PBMCs. This receptor was identified in a woman aged 18-35 years in good health and CMV-seronegative. CDR3 protein: CATRTAGEYEQYF. Written as DNA, the CDR3 is TGTGCCACCCGAACGGCAGGGGAGTACGAGCAGTACTTC.